Described below is a single T cell receptor (beta chain) sequence and its context. Which antigen it targets is not known. Nothing much larger sits one base from this clone, and base qualities are not available. Receptor amplification or capture employed RT-PCR. The sequencer listed for this sample is Illumina HiSeq 2500. In TCRdb, the public reads were trimmed at Q25 with fastp and aligned with MiXCR, with productive beta chains retained. Rows are combined by CDR3 protein, so each entry shows the most common genes and DNA. The sample contains about 830,000 distinct CDR3 sequences, about a fifth of them found a single time. Roughly a tenth of the sample belongs to the ten largest clones. CDR1 is given as MRHNA and CDR2 as SNTAGT, both from the germline V gene. Cut back by 11 bases and 1 base, the V and J ends lie 15 bases apart. The CDR3 holds 14 amino acids from the cysteine to the phenylalanine. This entry keeps only the CDR3 DNA: 42 bases, framed from base 1.

This specimen belongs to a study of response to subunit inactivated influenza vaccine (dated 2018 in TCRdb). In terms of the full investigation: Deep quantitative profiling of the T cell receptor repertoire was used in the study to follow responses to a trivalent subunit inactivated influenza vaccine. On the study overall, not on this receptor specifically: The authors proposed that each seasonal influenza vaccination may bring in only a limited number of new T cells.

The TCR originated in a man aged 50-60 years who received an inactivated influenza vaccine. Donor details come from another sample of the same person, matched by shared clones. The rearranged segments are TRBV6-4 and TRBJ2-1; the D gene is not confidently resolved. The starting material was PBMCs from blood, obtained around 5 days after vaccination. The DNA reads as follows: TGTGCCCGGCTCGACACGAGGTCCTACAATGAGCAGTTCTTC. Translated, this gives CARLDTRSYNEQFF.